This T cell receptor beta chain was recovered during a study of T-cell reconstitution after alpha-beta-depleted transplantation in children. CDR1 MNHEY and CDR2 SMNVEV come from the germline V gene (reference sequence). Unmatched junction bases numbered 7, after V lost 7 bases and J lost 7 bases. The CDR3 runs to 13 residues. Unique molecular identifiers were used in preparing the TCRbeta library. TCRdb re-called the PCR reads through MiXCR, storing one row per CDR3 protein. Among approximately 590,000 distinct CDR3 sequences listed, more than 9% were seen once. Sequenced here: PBMCs from the stem cell graft donor, sampled from the stem cell graft. The TCR comes from a human donor who donated a stem cell graft to a child with acute myeloid leukemia. The V call is TRBV27, the J call TRBJ2-3, with 8 nucleotides matching TRBD2. CDR3 sequence (DNA): TGTGCCAGCAAAGGTAGCGGGACAAATACGCAGTATTTT. As protein: CASKGSGTNTQYF.